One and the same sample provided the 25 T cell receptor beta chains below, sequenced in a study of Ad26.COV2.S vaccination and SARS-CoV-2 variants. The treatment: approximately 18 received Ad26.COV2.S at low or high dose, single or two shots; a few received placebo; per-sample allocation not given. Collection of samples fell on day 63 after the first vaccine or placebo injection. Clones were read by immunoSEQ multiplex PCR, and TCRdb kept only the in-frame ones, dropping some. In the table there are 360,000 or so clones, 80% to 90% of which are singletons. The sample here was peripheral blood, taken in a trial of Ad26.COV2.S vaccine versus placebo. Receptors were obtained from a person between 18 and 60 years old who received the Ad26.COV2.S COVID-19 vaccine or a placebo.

For the CDR3, the DNA is TGTGCCAGCAGTGTTGGTAGTTGGGGCTACACCTTC. Protein: CASSVGSWGYTF. V usage is TRBV9 and J usage is TRBJ1-2, with D unclear. The length of the CDR3 is 12 residues. Germline lookup yields CDR1 SGDLS and CDR2 YYNGEE. V lost 5 bases and J 8 bases, leaving 13 bases between the germline ends. The complete variable domain, with remaining parts taken from reference TRBV9 and TRBJ1-2, reads DSGVTQTPKHLITATGQRVTLRCSPRSGDLSVYWYQQSLDQGLQFLIQYYNGEERAKGNILERFSAQQFPDLHSELNLSSLELGDSALYFCASSVGSWGYTFGSGTRLTVV.

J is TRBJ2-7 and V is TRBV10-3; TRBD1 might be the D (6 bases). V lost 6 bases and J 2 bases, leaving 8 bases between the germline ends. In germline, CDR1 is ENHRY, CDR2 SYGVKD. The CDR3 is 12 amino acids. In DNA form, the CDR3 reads TGTGCCATCAGGGACAGAACCTACGAGCAGTACTTC. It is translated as CAIRDRTYEQYF.

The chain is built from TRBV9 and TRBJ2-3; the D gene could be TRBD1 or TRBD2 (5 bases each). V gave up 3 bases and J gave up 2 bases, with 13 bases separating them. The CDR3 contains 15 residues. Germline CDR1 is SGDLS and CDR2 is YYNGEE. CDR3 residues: CASSAGRPITDTQYF. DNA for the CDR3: TGTGCCAGCAGCGCGGGGCGACCCATCACAGATACGCAGTATTTT.

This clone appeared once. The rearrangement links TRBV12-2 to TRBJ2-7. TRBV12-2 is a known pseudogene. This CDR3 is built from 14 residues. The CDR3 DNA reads TGTGCAAGTCGCTTAGAGGTAAGGGCTAACGAGCAGTACTTC. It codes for CASRLEVRANEQYF.

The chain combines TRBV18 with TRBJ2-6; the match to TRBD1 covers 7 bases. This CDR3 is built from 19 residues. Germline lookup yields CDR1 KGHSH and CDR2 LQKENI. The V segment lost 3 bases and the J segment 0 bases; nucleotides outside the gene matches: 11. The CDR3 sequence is CASSPGTVTQISGANVLTF. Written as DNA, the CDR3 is TGTGCCAGCTCACCCGGGACAGTAACTCAGATCTCTGGGGCCAACGTCCTGACTTTC.

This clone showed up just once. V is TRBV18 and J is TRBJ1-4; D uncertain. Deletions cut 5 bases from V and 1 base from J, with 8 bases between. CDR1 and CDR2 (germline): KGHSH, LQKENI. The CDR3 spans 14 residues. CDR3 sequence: CASSLRQTNEKLFF. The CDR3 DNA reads TGTGCCAGCTCATTAAGACAAACTAATGAAAAACTGTTTTTT.

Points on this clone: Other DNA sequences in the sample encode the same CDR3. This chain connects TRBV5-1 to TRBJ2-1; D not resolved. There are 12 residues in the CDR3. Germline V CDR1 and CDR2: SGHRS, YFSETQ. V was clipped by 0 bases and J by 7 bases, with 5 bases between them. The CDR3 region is CASSLVTNEQFF. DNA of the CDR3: TGCGCCAGCAGCTTGGTAACTAATGAGCAGTTCTTC.

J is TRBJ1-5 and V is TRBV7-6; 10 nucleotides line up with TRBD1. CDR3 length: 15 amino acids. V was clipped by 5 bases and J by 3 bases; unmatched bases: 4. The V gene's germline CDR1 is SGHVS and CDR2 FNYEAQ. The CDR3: CASSPGQGFNQPQHF. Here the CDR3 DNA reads TGTGCCAGCAGCCCGGGACAGGGGTTCAATCAGCCCCAGCATTTT.

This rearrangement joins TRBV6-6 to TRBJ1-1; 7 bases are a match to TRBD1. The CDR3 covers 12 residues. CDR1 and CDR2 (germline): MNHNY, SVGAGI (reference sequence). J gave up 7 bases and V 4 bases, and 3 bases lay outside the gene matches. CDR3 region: CASSFRGNEAFF. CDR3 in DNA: TGTGCCAGCAGTTTCAGGGGGAATGAAGCTTTCTTT.

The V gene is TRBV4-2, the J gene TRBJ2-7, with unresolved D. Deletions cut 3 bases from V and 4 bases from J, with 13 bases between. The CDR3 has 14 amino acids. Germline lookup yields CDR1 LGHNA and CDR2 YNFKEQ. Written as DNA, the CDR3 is TGTGCCAGCAGCCATACGGATGTCCCTTACGAGCAGTACTTC. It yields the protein CASSHTDVPYEQYF.

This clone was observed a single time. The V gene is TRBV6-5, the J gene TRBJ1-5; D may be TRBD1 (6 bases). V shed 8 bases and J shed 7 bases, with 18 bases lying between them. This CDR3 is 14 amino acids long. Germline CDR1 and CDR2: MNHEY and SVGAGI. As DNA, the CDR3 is TGTGCCAGCCGATTCGGGGGCGGGGTACAGCCCCAGCATTTT. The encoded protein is CASRFGGGVQPQHF.

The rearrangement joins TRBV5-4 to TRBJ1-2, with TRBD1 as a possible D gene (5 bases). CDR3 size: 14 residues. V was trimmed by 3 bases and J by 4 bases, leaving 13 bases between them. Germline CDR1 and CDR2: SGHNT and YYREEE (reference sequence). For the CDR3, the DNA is TGTGCCAGCAGCTCGAGGGACCGATTCTATGGCTACACCTTC. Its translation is CASSSRDRFYGYTF.

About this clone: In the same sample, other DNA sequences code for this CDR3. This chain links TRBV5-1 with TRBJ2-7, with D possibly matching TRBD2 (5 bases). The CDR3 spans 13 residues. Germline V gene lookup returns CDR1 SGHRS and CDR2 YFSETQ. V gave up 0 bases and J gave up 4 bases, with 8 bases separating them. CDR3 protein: CASSLEGGYEQYF. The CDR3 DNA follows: TGCGCCAGCAGCTTGGAGGGCGGGTACGAGCAGTACTTC. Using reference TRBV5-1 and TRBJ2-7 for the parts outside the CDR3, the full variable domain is KAGVTQTPRYLIKTRGQQVTLSCSPISGHRSVSWYQQTPGQGLQFLFEYFSETQRNKGNFPGRFSGRQFSNSRSEMNVSTLELGDSALYLCASSLEGGYEQYFGPGTRLTVT.

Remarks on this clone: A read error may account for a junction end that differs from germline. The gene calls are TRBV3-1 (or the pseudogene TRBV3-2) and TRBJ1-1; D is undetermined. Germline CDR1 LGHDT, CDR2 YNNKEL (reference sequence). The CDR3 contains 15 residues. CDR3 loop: CASSKDRAWNTEAFF. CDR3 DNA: TGTGCCAGCAGCAAAGATCGGGCCTGGAACACTGAAGCTTTCTTT.

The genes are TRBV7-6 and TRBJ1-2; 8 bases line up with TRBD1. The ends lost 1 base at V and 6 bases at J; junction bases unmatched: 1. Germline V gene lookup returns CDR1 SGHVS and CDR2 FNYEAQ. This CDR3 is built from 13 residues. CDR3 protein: CASSLDRGDGYTF. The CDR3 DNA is TGTGCCAGCAGCTTAGACAGGGGGGATGGCTACACCTTC.

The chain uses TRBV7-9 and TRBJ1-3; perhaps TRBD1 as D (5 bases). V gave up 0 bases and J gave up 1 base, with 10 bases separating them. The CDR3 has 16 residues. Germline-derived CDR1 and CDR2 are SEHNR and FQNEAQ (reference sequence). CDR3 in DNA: TGTGCCAGCAGCTTAGCGGGGACGTATTCTGGAAACACCATATATTTT. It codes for CASSLAGTYSGNTIYF.

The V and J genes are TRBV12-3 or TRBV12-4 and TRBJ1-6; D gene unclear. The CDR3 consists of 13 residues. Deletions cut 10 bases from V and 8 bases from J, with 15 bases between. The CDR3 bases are TGTGCCACCAGGCGGACTCGGGATTCACCCCTCCACTTT. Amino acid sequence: CATRRTRDSPLHF.

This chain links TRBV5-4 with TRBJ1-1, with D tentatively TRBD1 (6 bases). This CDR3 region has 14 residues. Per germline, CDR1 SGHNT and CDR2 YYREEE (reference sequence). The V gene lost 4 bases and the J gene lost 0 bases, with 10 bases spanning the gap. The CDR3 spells CASSPGDMNTEAFF. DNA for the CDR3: TGTGCCAGCAGCCCCGGGGACATGAACACTGAAGCTTTCTTT.

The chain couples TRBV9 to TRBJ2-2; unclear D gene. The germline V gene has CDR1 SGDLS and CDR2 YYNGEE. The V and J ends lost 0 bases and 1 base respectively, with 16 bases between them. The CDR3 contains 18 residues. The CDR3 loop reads CASSVVSLEFGNTGELFF. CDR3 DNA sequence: TGTGCCAGCAGCGTAGTCTCCCTAGAGTTCGGGAACACCGGGGAGCTGTTTTTT. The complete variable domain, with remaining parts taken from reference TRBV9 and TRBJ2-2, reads DSGVTQTPKHLITATGQRVTLRCSPRSGDLSVYWYQQSLDQGLQFLIQYYNGEERAKGNILERFSAQQFPDLHSELNLSSLELGDSALYFCASSVVSLEFGNTGELFFGEGSRLTVL.

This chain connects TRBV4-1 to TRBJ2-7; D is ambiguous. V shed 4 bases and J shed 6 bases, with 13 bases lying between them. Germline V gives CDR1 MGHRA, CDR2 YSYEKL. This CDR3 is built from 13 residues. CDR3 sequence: CASSRRGDAEQYF. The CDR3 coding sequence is TGCGCCAGCAGCCGTCGAGGAGACGCCGAGCAGTACTTC.

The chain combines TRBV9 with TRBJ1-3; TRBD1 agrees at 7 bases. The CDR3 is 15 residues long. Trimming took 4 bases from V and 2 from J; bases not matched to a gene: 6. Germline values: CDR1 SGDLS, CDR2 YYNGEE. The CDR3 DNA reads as TGTGCCAGCAGCCTTCAGACAGGGACTGGAAACACCATATATTTT. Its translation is CASSLQTGTGNTIYF.

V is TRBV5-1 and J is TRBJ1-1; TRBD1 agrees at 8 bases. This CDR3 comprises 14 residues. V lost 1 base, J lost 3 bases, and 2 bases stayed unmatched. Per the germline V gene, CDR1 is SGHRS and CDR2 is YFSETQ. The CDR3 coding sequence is TGCGCCAGCAGCTTGCGGACAGGGCACACTGAAGCTTTCTTT. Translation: CASSLRTGHTEAFF. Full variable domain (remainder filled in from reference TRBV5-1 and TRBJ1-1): KAGVTQTPRYLIKTRGQQVTLSCSPISGHRSVSWYQQTPGQGLQFLFEYFSETQRNKGNFPGRFSGRQFSNSRSEMNVSTLELGDSALYLCASSLRTGHTEAFFGQGTRLTVV.

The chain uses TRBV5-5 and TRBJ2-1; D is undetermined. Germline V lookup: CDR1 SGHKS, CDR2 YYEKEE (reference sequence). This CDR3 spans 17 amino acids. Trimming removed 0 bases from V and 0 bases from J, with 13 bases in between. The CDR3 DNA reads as TGTGCCAGCAGCTTGGAGGAGCAAAGGGCCTCCTACAATGAGCAGTTCTTC. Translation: CASSLEEQRASYNEQFF.

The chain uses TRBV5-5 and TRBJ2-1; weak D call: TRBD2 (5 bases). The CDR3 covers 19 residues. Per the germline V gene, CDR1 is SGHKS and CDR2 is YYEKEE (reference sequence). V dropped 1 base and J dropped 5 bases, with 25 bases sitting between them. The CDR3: CASSLKGFLADSSDNEQFF. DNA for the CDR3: TGTGCCAGCAGCTTGAAGGGCTTTCTAGCCGACTCTAGTGACAATGAGCAGTTCTTC.

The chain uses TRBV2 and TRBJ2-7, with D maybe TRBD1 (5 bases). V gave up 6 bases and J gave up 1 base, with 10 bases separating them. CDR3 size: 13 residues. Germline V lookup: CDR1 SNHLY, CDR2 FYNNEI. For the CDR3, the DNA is TGTGCCAGCAGATATGACAGTTCCTACGAGCAGTACTTC. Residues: CASRYDSSYEQYF.